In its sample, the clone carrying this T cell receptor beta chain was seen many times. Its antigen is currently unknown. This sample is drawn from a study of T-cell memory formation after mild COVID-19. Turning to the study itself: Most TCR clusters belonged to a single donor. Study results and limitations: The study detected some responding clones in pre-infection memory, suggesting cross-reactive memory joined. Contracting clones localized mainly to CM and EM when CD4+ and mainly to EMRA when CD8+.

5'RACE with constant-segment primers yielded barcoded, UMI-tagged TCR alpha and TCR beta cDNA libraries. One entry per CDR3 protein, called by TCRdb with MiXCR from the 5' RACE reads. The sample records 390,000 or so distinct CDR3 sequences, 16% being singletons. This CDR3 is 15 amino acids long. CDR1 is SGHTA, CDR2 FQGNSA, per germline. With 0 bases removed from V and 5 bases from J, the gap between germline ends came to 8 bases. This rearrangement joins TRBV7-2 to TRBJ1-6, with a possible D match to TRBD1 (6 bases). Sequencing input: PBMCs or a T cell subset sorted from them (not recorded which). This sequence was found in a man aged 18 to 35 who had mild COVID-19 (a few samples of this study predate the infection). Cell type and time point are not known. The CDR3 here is CASSLAGGNNSPLHF. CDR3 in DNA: TGTGCCAGCAGCTTAGCAGGGGGAAATAATTCACCCCTCCACTTT.